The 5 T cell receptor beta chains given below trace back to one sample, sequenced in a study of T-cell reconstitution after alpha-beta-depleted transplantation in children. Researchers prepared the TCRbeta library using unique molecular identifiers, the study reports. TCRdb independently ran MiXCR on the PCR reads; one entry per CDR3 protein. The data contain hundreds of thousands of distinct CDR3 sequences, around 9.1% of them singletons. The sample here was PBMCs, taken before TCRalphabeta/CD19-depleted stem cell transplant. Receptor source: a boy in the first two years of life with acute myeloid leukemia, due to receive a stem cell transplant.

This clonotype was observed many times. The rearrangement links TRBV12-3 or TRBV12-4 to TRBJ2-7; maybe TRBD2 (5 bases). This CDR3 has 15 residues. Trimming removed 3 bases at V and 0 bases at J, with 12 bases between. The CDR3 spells CASSFEEVSSYEQYF. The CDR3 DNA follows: TGTGCCAGCAGTTTTGAGGAGGTTAGCTCCTACGAGCAGTACTTC.

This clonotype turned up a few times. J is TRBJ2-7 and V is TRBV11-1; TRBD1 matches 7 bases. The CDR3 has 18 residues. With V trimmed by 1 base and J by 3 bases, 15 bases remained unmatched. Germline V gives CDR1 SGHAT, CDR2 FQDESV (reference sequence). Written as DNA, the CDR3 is TGTGCCAGCAGCTTAGATCTTACCGGGACAGTTCTCCTCTACGAGCAGTACTTC. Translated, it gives CASSLDLTGTVLLYEQYF. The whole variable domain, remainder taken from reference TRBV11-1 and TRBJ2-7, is EAEVAQSPRYKITEKSQAVAFWCDPISGHATLYWYRQILGQGPELLVQFQDESVVDDSQLPKDRFSAERLKGVDSTLKIQPAELGDSAMYLCASSLDLTGTVLLYEQYFGPGTRLTVT.

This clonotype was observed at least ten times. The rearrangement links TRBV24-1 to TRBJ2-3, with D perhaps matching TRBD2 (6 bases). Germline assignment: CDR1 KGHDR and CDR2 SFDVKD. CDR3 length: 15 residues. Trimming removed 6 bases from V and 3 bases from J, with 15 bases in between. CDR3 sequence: CATSTGGKTTDTQYF. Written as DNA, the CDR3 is TGTGCCACCAGTACCGGCGGGAAGACTACAGATACGCAGTATTTT.

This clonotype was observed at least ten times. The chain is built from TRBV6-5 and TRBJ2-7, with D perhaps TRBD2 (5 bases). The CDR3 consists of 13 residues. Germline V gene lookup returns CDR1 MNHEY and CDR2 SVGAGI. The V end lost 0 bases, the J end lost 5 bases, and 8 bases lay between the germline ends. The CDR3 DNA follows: TGTGCCAGCAGTTACTCGCAGGAGGACGAGCAGTACTTC. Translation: CASSYSQEDEQYF.

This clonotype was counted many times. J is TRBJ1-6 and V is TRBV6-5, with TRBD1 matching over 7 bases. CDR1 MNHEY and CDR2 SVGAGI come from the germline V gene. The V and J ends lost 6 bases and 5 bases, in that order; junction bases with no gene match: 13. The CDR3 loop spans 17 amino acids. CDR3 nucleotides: TGTGCCAGCAGGACATTCGCGGGACAGCACAATAATTCACCCCTCCACTTT. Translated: CASRTFAGQHNNSPLHF.